The 25 T cell receptor beta chains below were found in one sample sequenced in a study of T cell clonotyping in hematopoietic cell transplantation. As to time point: recipient sample about 28 days before transplant, after cytoreduction. This table comes from immunoSEQ multiplex PCR, and its TCRdb copy is limited to in-frame clones, with some not included. Of about 69,000 clones detected, 90% to 96% appear once; the ten largest clones hold roughly 1.5%. Sequenced material: peripheral blood mononuclear cells, taken before stem cell transplant. Receptor source: a woman aged 50 to 65 with acute myeloid leukemia. Some clones in this sample may be carry-over from other donors' samples.

This chain joins TRBV30 and TRBJ2-5; 10 nucleotides line up with TRBD1. After removal of 7 bases from V and 7 bases from J, the junction contained 9 bases not matched to a gene. CDR1 GTSNPN and CDR2 SVGIG come from the germline V gene (reference sequence). This CDR3 is built from 13 residues. The CDR3 protein is CASTGTGDATQYF. CDR3 DNA sequence: TGTGCCTCTACCGGGACAGGGGATGCGACCCAGTACTTC.

The chain couples TRBV5-6 to TRBJ1-3; no clear D. This CDR3 is 15 amino acids long. From germline, CDR1 is SGHDT and CDR2 YYEEEE. Trimming took off 0 bases at V and 0 bases at J, with 7 bases between the two ends. The DNA for the CDR3 is TGTGCCAGCAGCTTGGCCGTACGCTCTGGAAACACCATATATTTT. Translation gives CASSLAVRSGNTIYF.

The chain is built from TRBV30 and TRBJ2-5, with 9 positions matching TRBD1. This CDR3 spans 13 amino acids. The J segment lost 6 bases and the V segment lost 0 bases, leaving 2 bases of the junction unmatched. Germline CDR1 and CDR2: GTSNPN and SVGIG (reference sequence). The CDR3 reads CAWSVGQGKTQYF. The CDR3 DNA reads as TGTGCCTGGAGTGTAGGACAGGGGAAGACCCAGTACTTC. Full variable domain (remainder filled in from reference TRBV30 and TRBJ2-5): SQTIHQWPATLVQPVGSPLSLECTVEGTSNPNLYWYRQAAGRGLQLLFYSVGIGQISSEVPQNLSASRPQDRQFILSSKKLLLSDSGFYLCAWSVGQGKTQYFGPGTRLLVL.

The chain combines TRBV29-1 with TRBJ2-5; D perhaps matches TRBD1 (6 bases). Trimming left V 4 bases short and J 5 bases short, with 26 bases between. The CDR3 is 17 amino acids. Germline CDR1 SQVTM, CDR2 ANQGSEA. The CDR3 protein is CSVVGAQGGAPVETQYF. As DNA, the CDR3 is TGCAGCGTTGTAGGAGCCCAAGGGGGAGCCCCCGTGGAGACCCAGTACTTC.

V usage is TRBV28 and J usage is TRBJ2-1; D gene ambiguous. CDR1 is MDHEN, CDR2 SYDVKM, per germline. Trimming took off 6 bases at V and 4 bases at J, with 13 bases between the two ends. The CDR3 is made up of 14 amino acids. This CDR3 reads CASSLLGPYNEQFF. The CDR3 DNA reads as TGTGCCAGCAGCCTACTCGGTCCGTACAATGAGCAGTTCTTC.

The J gene is TRBJ2-7, the V gene TRBV10-3; D perhaps matches TRBD2 (5 bases). The CDR3 covers 13 residues. Trimming stripped 5 bases from V and 0 bases from J, with 8 bases between. Germline V gives CDR1 ENHRY, CDR2 SYGVKD. The CDR3 sequence is CAISPLGSYEQYF. As DNA, the CDR3 is TGTGCCATCAGTCCACTAGGCTCCTACGAGCAGTACTTC.

This chain uses TRBV30 with TRBJ2-7, with a tentative D call TRBD2 (5 bases). In germline, CDR1 is GTSNPN, CDR2 SVGIG (reference sequence). Trimming pared 3 bases from V and 4 bases from J, leaving 7 bases between. The CDR3 runs 11 residues. The CDR3 here is CAWRLAYEQYF. The CDR3 DNA sequence: TGTGCCTGGAGGCTAGCTTACGAGCAGTACTTC.

This chain uses TRBV6-5 with TRBJ2-3, with D uncertain. Germline values: CDR1 MNHEY, CDR2 SVGAGI. V lost 2 bases and J 3 bases, leaving 9 bases between the germline ends. This CDR3 has 14 residues. CDR3 bases: TGTGCCAGCAGTTACGGCCGGGTAACAGATACGCAGTATTTT. It specifies CASSYGRVTDTQYF.

J is TRBJ2-7 and V is TRBV5-1; 8 bases align to TRBD1. CDR1 and CDR2 from the germline V gene are SGHRS and YFSETQ. CDR3 length equals 16 residues. V trimming: 0 bases; J trimming: 3 bases; junction bases outside the gene matches: 8. CDR3 amino acids: CASSLGVTGDSYEQYF. Here the CDR3 DNA reads TGCGCCAGCAGCTTGGGGGTGACAGGGGATAGCTACGAGCAGTACTTC. Using reference TRBV5-1 and TRBJ2-7 for the parts outside the CDR3, the full variable domain is KAGVTQTPRYLIKTRGQQVTLSCSPISGHRSVSWYQQTPGQGLQFLFEYFSETQRNKGNFPGRFSGRQFSNSRSEMNVSTLELGDSALYLCASSLGVTGDSYEQYFGPGTRLTVT.

This clone came up once. This chain uses TRBV6-6 with TRBJ1-5, with D hard to call. This CDR3 is built from 15 residues. CDR1 is MNHNY and CDR2 is SVGAGI in the germline V gene (reference sequence). Trimming cost V 0 bases and J 4 bases, with 10 bases left between them. The CDR3 DNA follows: TGTGCCAGCAGTTACTCGACTCAAAATAATCAGCCCCAGCATTTT. Protein: CASSYSTQNNQPQHF.

This clone was counted once. This chain links TRBV19 with TRBJ1-4; no clear D. CDR3 length: 15 residues. V lost 4 bases and J 3 bases, leaving 12 bases between the germline ends. Germline assignment: CDR1 LNHDA and CDR2 SQIVND (reference sequence). CDR3 sequence reads: CASSTRTGANEKLFF. The CDR3 coding sequence is TGTGCCAGTAGTACCCGGACGGGAGCTAATGAAAAACTGTTTTTT.

The CDR3 spells CASSRGRLAGGLSEQFF. As DNA, the CDR3 is TGTGCCAGCAGCCGCGGGAGACTGGCGGGAGGTCTCAGTGAGCAGTTCTTC. The gene calls are TRBV9 and TRBJ2-1, with TRBD2 matching over 8 bases. Germline V lookup: CDR1 SGDLS, CDR2 YYNGEE. The CDR3 contains 17 residues. V shed 4 bases and J 9 bases; nucleotides not matched to a gene: 18.

V usage is TRBV7-2 and J usage is TRBJ1-4; TRBD1 aligns across 9 bases. Per the germline V gene, CDR1 is SGHTA and CDR2 is FQGNSA. J lost 7 bases, V lost 5 bases, and 8 bases had no gene match. The CDR3 covers 15 residues. The CDR3 region has the DNA TGTGCCAGCAGCATGGTGGGACAGGGTCGTGAAAAACTGTTTTTT. Its translation is CASSMVGQGREKLFF.

The rearrangement links TRBV6-5 to TRBJ2-7, with 7 bases lining up with TRBD1. The CDR3 totals 14 residues. Trimming took 5 bases from V and 2 from J; bases not matched to a gene: 6. Germline V gives CDR1 MNHEY, CDR2 SVGAGI. Here the CDR3 DNA reads TGTGCCAGCAGTGTCGGACAGGAAGCCTACGAGCAGTACTTC. Encoded protein: CASSVGQEAYEQYF.

There are a few counts of this clone. The chain recombines TRBV28 with TRBJ2-7, with no clear D. V was trimmed by 9 bases and J by 2 bases, leaving 17 bases between them. Germline V CDR1 and CDR2: MDHEN, SYDVKM. The CDR3 spans 14 residues. Here the CDR3 reads CASSNRRLAYEQYF. The CDR3 nucleotides read TGTGCCAGTTCAAATCGACGGCTCGCCTACGAGCAGTACTTC.

The chain carries TRBV28 and TRBJ2-1; 14 bases agree with TRBD2. The V gene's germline CDR1 is MDHEN and CDR2 SYDVKM. Germline trimming cut 6 bases from V and 5 bases from J; bases unmatched to any gene: 3. This CDR3 is built from 15 residues. The DNA of the CDR3 is TGTGCCAGCAGAAAGACTAGCGGGAGGGACAATGAGCAGTTCTTC. It translates to CASRKTSGRDNEQFF.

This chain joins TRBV5-1 and TRBJ1-4; no clear D. Trimming shortened V by 4 bases and J by 0 bases, and 10 bases separated the two germline ends. The CDR3 spans 15 residues. Germline assignment: CDR1 SGHRS and CDR2 YFSETQ. CDR3 in amino acids: CASSAARATNEKLFF. DNA for the CDR3: TGCGCCAGCAGCGCGGCCCGTGCAACTAATGAAAAACTGTTTTTT.

The chain has TRBV6-1 and TRBJ2-5; no definite D call. Germline V gene lookup returns CDR1 MNHNS and CDR2 SASEGT. Trimming took off 2 bases at V and 4 bases at J, with 11 bases between the two ends. The CDR3 contains 14 residues. The CDR3 DNA sequence: TGTGCCAGCAGTGAAACGATAGGGCGAGAGACCCAGTACTTC. Protein product: CASSETIGRETQYF.

The rearrangement uses TRBV6-1 and TRBJ1-6, with D maybe TRBD1 (6 bases). The CDR3 is 16 amino acids. The V end lost 4 bases, the J end lost 9 bases, and 19 bases lay between the germline ends. Germline loops: CDR1 MNHNS, CDR2 SASEGT. The CDR3 DNA reads TGTGCCAGCAGTGCTTGGACAGTTCCAACTAGTTCACCCCTCCACTTT. It encodes CASSAWTVPTSSPLHF.

The V and J genes are TRBV7-2 and TRBJ2-1; TRBD2 aligns across 7 bases. The V gene's germline CDR1 is SGHTA and CDR2 FQGNSA. This CDR3 has 13 residues. With V trimmed by 8 bases and J by 4 bases, 5 bases remained unmatched. This chain's CDR3 is CASWGGEYNEQFF. The DNA for the CDR3 is TGTGCCAGCTGGGGGGGAGAGTACAATGAGCAGTTCTTC.

The rearrangement links TRBV7-9 to TRBJ1-2; the match to TRBD1 covers 8 bases. This CDR3 is built from 13 residues. Per germline, CDR1 SEHNR and CDR2 FQNEAQ (reference sequence). V shed 1 base, J shed 7 bases, and the junction held 2 bases outside the gene matches. The CDR3 loop reads CASSLGTGFGYTF. The CDR3 region has the DNA TGTGCCAGCAGCTTAGGGACAGGGTTTGGCTACACCTTC.

This sequence joins TRBV6-1 and TRBJ1-2; no definite D call. The V end was cut by 4 bases, the J end by 4 bases, with 13 bases between. Germline-derived CDR1 and CDR2 are MNHNS and SASEGT. The CDR3 has 14 residues. The CDR3 DNA reads as TGTGCCAGCAGTGTGGAGGGTTGGAGCTATGGCTACACCTTC. Protein sequence: CASSVEGWSYGYTF.

The V and J genes are TRBV11-2 and TRBJ2-3; D is perhaps TRBD2 (7 bases). The CDR3 consists of 14 residues. CDR1 is SGHAT, CDR2 FQNNGV, per germline. Trimming shortened V by 6 bases and J by 10 bases, and 20 bases separated the two germline ends. CDR3 nucleotide sequence: TGTGCCAGCAGAATCCGGGGGGCCGGTAGTGCGCAGTATTTT. This encodes CASRIRGAGSAQYF.

The chain couples TRBV5-1 to TRBJ2-7; 9 bases line up with TRBD1. The CDR3 contains 16 residues. CDR1 is SGHRS, CDR2 YFSETQ, per germline. Trimming at V came to 4 bases and at J to 4 bases, leaving 12 bases not matched to a gene. The CDR3: CASSEEKPGQGYEQYF. In DNA, the CDR3 is TGCGCCAGCAGCGAGGAAAAGCCGGGACAGGGATACGAGCAGTACTTC. The variable domain in full, completed from reference TRBV5-1 and TRBJ2-7, reads KAGVTQTPRYLIKTRGQQVTLSCSPISGHRSVSWYQQTPGQGLQFLFEYFSETQRNKGNFPGRFSGRQFSNSRSEMNVSTLELGDSALYLCASSEEKPGQGYEQYFGPGTRLTVT.

The rearrangement links TRBV10-3 to TRBJ2-2, with 11 nucleotides matching TRBD1. Germline V lookup: CDR1 ENHRY, CDR2 SYGVKD. CDR3 length: 14 residues. The V and J ends lost 6 bases and 6 bases, in that order; junction bases with no gene match: 3. The CDR3 nucleotides are TGTGCCATCAGGGGGACAGGGGGAGCCGGGGAGCTGTTTTTT. As protein: CAIRGTGGAGELFF.